Each of the 3 T cell receptor beta chains below was sequenced from the same sample in a study of control samples from healthy donors and cancer patients. TCRdb's copy holds only in-frame clones and misses some; the assay was immunoSEQ multiplex PCR. The sample lists under 450,000 clones; 80% to 95% were seen once. The sequenced sample was PBMCs. The receptor set was obtained from a man aged 40-50 years with head and neck cancer.

This chain joins TRBV11-2 and TRBJ1-2; 7 positions match TRBD1. V was pared by 5 bases and J by 4 bases, with 7 bases of the junction left unmatched. CDR3 size: 14 residues. The V gene's germline CDR1 is SGHAT and CDR2 FQNNGV. The CDR3 region has the DNA TGTGCCAGCAGCCCACGGGACAGACCCTATGGCTACACCTTC. Its protein product is CASSPRDRPYGYTF.

This sequence joins TRBV11-3 and TRBJ2-1; 9 bases are a match to TRBD1. The J segment lost 4 bases and the V segment lost 4 bases, leaving 8 bases of the junction unmatched. This CDR3 comprises 16 residues. CDR1 and CDR2 (germline): SGHNT, YENEEA. The DNA of the CDR3 is TGTGCCAGCAGCTCCGGTCCGGGACAGGGATACAATGAGCAGTTCTTC. This translates into CASSSGPGQGYNEQFF.

J is TRBJ1-4 and V is TRBV19, with a possible D match to TRBD1 (5 bases). The V gene lost 3 bases and the J gene lost 0 bases, with 17 bases spanning the gap. The CDR3 sequence is 18 residues long. CDR1 and CDR2 from the germline V gene are LNHDA and SQIVND (reference sequence). DNA for the CDR3: TGTGCCAGTAGTATTGGGGGATGGTCCCGTGCAACTAATGAAAAACTGTTTTTT. Translating it yields CASSIGGWSRATNEKLFF.